What follows are 3 T cell receptor beta chains derived from one specimen sequenced in a study of cytomegalovirus exposure and HLA in healthy donors. The PCR contained 60 Vbeta and 13 Jbeta primers. This table comes from immunoSEQ multiplex PCR, and its TCRdb copy is limited to in-frame clones, with some not included. The sample shows around 79,000 clones, under 85% of them seen only once. The sample taken for sequencing was PBMCs. All receptors come from a woman in her thirties or forties in good health and CMV-seropositive.

The V gene is TRBV19, the J gene TRBJ2-7; 9 nucleotides line up with TRBD1. V was clipped by 3 bases and J by 4 bases; unmatched bases: 4. This CDR3 is built from 14 residues. CDR1 and CDR2 from the germline V gene are LNHDA and SQIVND (reference sequence). In DNA, the CDR3 is TGTGCCAGTAGTATGGACAGGGGCGGTTACGAGCAGTACTTC. It codes for CASSMDRGGYEQYF.

The chain recombines TRBV29-1 with TRBJ2-7, with 7 bases fitting TRBD1. The germline CDR1 and CDR2 sequences are SQVTM and ANQGSEA. This CDR3 contains 14 residues. The J segment lost 2 bases and the V segment lost 6 bases, leaving 10 bases of the junction unmatched. CDR3 region: CSVLMDRTAYEQYF. CDR3 bases: TGCAGCGTCTTGATGGACAGGACCGCCTACGAGCAGTACTTC.

The chain recombines TRBV20-1 with TRBJ2-7, with D possibly being TRBD2 (5 bases). The CDR3 contains 11 residues. Trimming cost V 3 bases and J 10 bases, with 13 bases left between them. Germline CDR1 and CDR2: DFQATT and SNEGSKA (reference sequence). CDR3 loop: CSASTASQQYF. DNA of the CDR3: TGCAGTGCTAGTACGGCTAGCCAACAGTACTTC.